This paragraph reports one T cell receptor beta chain. Its antigen is not identified. Multiplex touch-down PCR amplified TRB using TRB-A and TRB-B pools in one tube. Each CDR3 protein gets one entry in TCRdb, which reprocessed the multiplex PCR reads and gives no DNA. This sample's table has 500 or so distinct CDR3 sequences. The CDR3 runs to 14 residues. Germline-derived CDR1 and CDR2 are SGHVS and FNYEAQ. This sample stems from a study of T cell clusters in autoimmune cytopenias. Study results and caveats: Physiological T cell clusters of healthy donors were apparently absent in primary autoimmune cytopenia patients.

TRB was amplified from around 250 ng of peripheral blood genomic DNA per sample. The sample comprised peripheral blood. This chain links TRBV7-6 with TRBJ2-5; TCRdb names TRBD1, which stays unverified in the absence of DNA. This sequence originates from a human donor with an autoimmune cytopenia or autoimmune hepatitis (not recorded which). The CDR3: CASSRAGAEETQYF. Looking up the rest from reference TRBV7-6 and TRBJ2-5 gives the full variable domain: GAGVSQSPRYKVTKRGQDVALRCDPISGHVSLYWYRQALGQGPEFLTYFNYEAQQDKSGLPNDRFSAERPEGSISTLTIQRTEQRDSAMYRCASSRAGAEETQYFGPGTRLLVL.